This TCR beta chain is drawn from a study of blood T cell repertoires in COVID-19 (dated by TCRdb to 2020 to 2022). For the study in its entirety: Samples covering the acute and convalescent phases of COVID-19 were provided by collaborators in the United States, Italy and Spain. Where available, HLA class I and class II types were taken from metadata supplied by the sample provider and were not determined by assay-based typing. Subjects who had been exposed to COVID-19, were actively infected with it, or had recovered from it provided the deeply sampled blood TCRbeta repertoires that made up the dataset. Samples came from the ongoing ImmuneRACE study (first 160 participants) plus 1,254 subjects from 6 global collaborators. A freely available public database, intended as a resource for researchers studying the immune response to SARS-CoV-2, is where the repertoires were released. The material from the prospective study consisted of cDNA or gDNA derived from T cells, B-cell-depleted T cells, or PBMCs. The sample metadata nearly always contained a de-identified subject ID, COVID-19 status, age in years and sex.

Concerning this clone: What this receptor recognizes is not known. No base qualities exist here, and no much larger clone lies one base off it.

Broad study findings and their caveats: How much clinical and demographic metadata was included differed by source and by participant, and the metadata was provided uncurated.

TCRbeta CDR3 regions were amplified from genomic DNA using the immunoSEQ Assay, a bias-controlled multiplex PCR. The paper's processing steps were these. Within the assay, amplification of reference gene primers was used to estimate how many nucleated cells each sample contained. To quantify the absolute abundance of each unique TCRbeta CDR3 rearrangement, sequence reads were collapsed and filtered. For each sample, productive Simpson clonality was calculated as the square root of Simpson's diversity index over productive rearrangements. TCRdb mirrors the immuneACCESS table, restricted to in-frame sequences. Some clones are absent from its copies; in checked studies, under half trace to an unresolved V gene, and the reason for the others is unknown. V and J calls and clone size are given by that table; D and trimming were obtained from the DNA. For this sample there are about 250,000 clones; roughly 88% appear just once. The ten top clones hold about 3% of the sample.

Looking up the germline V gene (reference sequence) yields CDR1 LNHDA and CDR2 SQIVND. V loses 1 base, J loses 1 base, and the germline ends lie 8 bases apart. The CDR3, cysteine through phenylalanine, is 15 amino acids long. Only the CDR3 portion is preserved as DNA: 45 bases, with reading frame beginning at the first base. Each collaborating institution followed its own protocols to collect whole blood in K2EDTA tubes. For TCRbeta analysis, collaborators shipped samples as frozen whole blood, isolated PBMCs, or DNA extracted from either of those sample types. Input material: peripheral blood. In this chain, TRBV19 is recombined with TRBJ1-3, with no confident D gene call. This sequence was found in a woman aged 25 to 39 with active or convalescent COVID-19. The base sequence is TGTGCCAGTAGTATAGTGCGGACTTCTGGAAACACCATATATTTT. Its coded protein is CASSIVRTSGNTIYF.